What follows are 16 T cell receptor beta chains derived from one specimen sequenced in a study of cytomegalovirus exposure and HLA in healthy donors. Data came from immunoSEQ multiplex PCR; TCRdb stores just in-frame clones and leaves some out. The table lists roughly 98,000 clones, approximately 88% of them singletons. Sequencing was done on a sample of PBMCs. The receptors come from a woman aged 25 to 45 in good health and CMV-seronegative.

V and J are TRBV11-2 and TRBJ2-7; 10 bases map to TRBD2. With 1 base clipped from V and 5 bases from J, the junction kept 11 bases outside the gene matches. This CDR3 is built from 17 residues. Germline values: CDR1 SGHAT, CDR2 FQNNGV. The CDR3 sequence is CASSLASGSNPIDEQYF. The DNA of the CDR3 is TGTGCCAGCAGCTTAGCTAGCGGGAGTAATCCGATCGACGAGCAGTACTTC.

This chain connects TRBV6-1 to TRBJ1-2; 7 bases align to TRBD1. J was trimmed by 4 bases and V by 1 base; bases with no gene match: 6. The germline V gene encodes CDR1 MNHNS and CDR2 SASEGT. CDR3 length: 15 amino acids. The CDR3 sequence: CASSEGATGAYGYTF. In nucleotides, the CDR3 is TGTGCCAGCAGTGAAGGGGCAACAGGGGCCTATGGCTACACCTTC.

The V gene is TRBV28, the J gene TRBJ1-1, with D perhaps TRBD1 (5 bases). This CDR3 has 14 residues. The V and J ends lost 3 bases and 6 bases respectively, with 14 bases between them. CDR1 MDHEN and CDR2 SYDVKM come from the germline V gene. In DNA, the CDR3 is TGTGCCAGCAGTTTTGGGGCCCGGGGGGCTGAAGCTTTCTTT. This sequence encodes CASSFGARGAEAFF. The whole variable domain, remainder taken from reference TRBV28 and TRBJ1-1, is DVKVTQSSRYLVKRTGEKVFLECVQDMDHENMFWYRQDPGLGLRLIYFSYDVKMKEKGDIPEGYSVSREKKERFSLILESASTNQTSMYLCASSFGARGAEAFFGQGTRLTVV.

The chain uses TRBV7-3 and TRBJ2-1, with 9 bases fitting TRBD2. The junction had 4 bases not matched to a gene; V was cut back by 2 bases and J by 5 bases. CDR1 and CDR2 (germline): SGHTA, FQGTGA. The CDR3 has 15 amino acids. CDR3 nucleotides: TGTGCCAGCAGCTTACGCGGGGGGGCCCACAATGAGCAGTTCTTC. Amino acids: CASSLRGGAHNEQFF.

This clone was recorded a few times. The chain carries TRBV27 and TRBJ1-2; tentative D call: TRBD1 (6 bases). This CDR3 region has 13 residues. Trimming removed 5 bases at V and 7 bases at J, with 14 bases between. CDR1 and CDR2 (germline): MNHEY, SMNVEV (reference sequence). The CDR3 reads CASSIQGLGGYTF. CDR3 in DNA: TGTGCCAGCAGTATACAGGGCCTCGGTGGCTACACCTTC.

The chain has TRBV5-1 and TRBJ1-1; D gene uncertain. Between the trimmed V and J ends, which lost 0 bases and 7 bases, there was a span of 10 bases. This CDR3 has 13 amino acids. Germline V gives CDR1 SGHRS, CDR2 YFSETQ. For the CDR3, the DNA is TGCGCCAGCAGCTTGGCCGCAGGTCTTGAAGCTTTCTTT. Translation: CASSLAAGLEAFF.

The V call is TRBV21-1, the J call TRBJ2-2; no check of the table's D call, TRBD2, against the DNA was made. TRBV21-1 is tagged as a pseudogene. CDR3 size: 15 residues. CDR3 DNA: TGTGCCAGCAGCAAAGAGGTTGTAGGAGCCGGGGAGCTGTTTTTT. The encoded protein is CASSKEVVGAGELFF.

The J gene is TRBJ2-5, the V gene TRBV18; no reliable D call. V gave up 2 bases and J gave up 2 bases, with 15 bases separating them. This CDR3 is 16 amino acids long. Germline CDR1 KGHSH, CDR2 LQKENI. In nucleotides, the CDR3 is TGTGCCAGCTCACCATTGAGAAGAGAGGAACAAGAGACCCAGTACTTC. Translated: CASSPLRREEQETQYF.

This chain uses TRBV19 with TRBJ2-1, with 8 bases matching TRBD2. The CDR3 is 15 amino acids. J was trimmed by 7 bases and V by 5 bases; bases with no gene match: 10. CDR1 and CDR2 (germline): LNHDA, SQIVND (reference sequence). The CDR3 DNA reads TGTGCCAGTAGTCCACGAGCGGGAGTAGAGAATGAGCAGTTCTTC. Its protein is CASSPRAGVENEQFF.

This clone has just a few counts. The rearrangement joins TRBV7-2 to TRBJ2-3; the D gene is possibly TRBD2 (5 bases). Trimming stripped 11 bases from V and 0 bases from J, with 15 bases between. The CDR3 is 14 residues long. CDR1 is SGHTA, CDR2 FQGNSA, per germline. The CDR3 DNA reads as TGTGCCGGAGAACTAGTTCGTAGCACAGATACGCAGTATTTT. Its protein is CAGELVRSTDTQYF.

This clone has a single count. The rearrangement joins TRBV4-2 to TRBJ2-1, with TRBD2 matching 8 bases. J was trimmed by 4 bases and V by 4 bases; bases with no gene match: 6. Germline V gene data show CDR1 as LGHNA and CDR2 as YNFKEQ. This CDR3 region has 15 residues. In nucleotides, the CDR3 is TGTGCCAGCAGCCCGGCGGGGGGAACTTACAATGAGCAGTTCTTC. It translates to CASSPAGGTYNEQFF.

V gene TRBV4-1 combines with J gene TRBJ1-1, with 9 positions matching TRBD1. The CDR3 loop spans 19 amino acids. Trimming at V came to 1 base and at J to 4 bases, leaving 16 bases not matched to a gene. Germline loops: CDR1 MGHRA, CDR2 YSYEKL. DNA for the CDR3: TGCGCCAGCAGCCAAGTCCTGTCGGAGACAGGGGGAGCGGGCACTGAAGCTTTCTTT. Protein: CASSQVLSETGGAGTEAFF.

V usage is TRBV29-1 and J usage is TRBJ1-4, with unresolved D. The CDR3 spans 12 residues. V lost 7 bases to trimming and J lost 4 bases, with 10 bases between them. Germline V gene data show CDR1 as SQVTM and CDR2 as ANQGSEA. The CDR3 reads CSATPNNEKLFF. The CDR3 nucleotides are TGCAGCGCCACACCGAATAATGAAAAACTGTTTTTT.

The chain links TRBV28 to TRBJ2-7; 7 nucleotides match TRBD1. Germline V gene lookup returns CDR1 MDHEN and CDR2 SYDVKM. V shed 8 bases and J 2 bases; nucleotides not matched to a gene: 6. The CDR3 contains 13 residues. CDR3 nucleotide sequence: TGTGCCAGCTTTTCGGGACAGACCTACGAGCAGTACTTC. Translation gives CASFSGQTYEQYF.

J is TRBJ2-3 and V is TRBV2; 7 bases align to TRBD2. The germline V gene encodes CDR1 SNHLY and CDR2 FYNNEI. Trimming at V came to 6 bases and at J to 4 bases, leaving 10 bases not matched to a gene. The CDR3 sequence is 15 residues long. The CDR3 DNA reads TGTGCCAGCAGGGTCTGGGGGGGGGAGGCAGATACGCAGTATTTT. As protein: CASRVWGGEADTQYF.

V and J are TRBV29-1 and TRBJ1-2; 11 nucleotides match TRBD1. V was clipped by 7 bases and J by 4 bases; unmatched bases: 14. The CDR3 runs 16 residues. In germline, CDR1 is SQVTM, CDR2 ANQGSEA. CDR3: CSAREGQGAFGYGYTF. CDR3 sequence (DNA): TGCAGCGCGAGGGAAGGACAGGGGGCTTTTGGCTATGGCTACACCTTC.